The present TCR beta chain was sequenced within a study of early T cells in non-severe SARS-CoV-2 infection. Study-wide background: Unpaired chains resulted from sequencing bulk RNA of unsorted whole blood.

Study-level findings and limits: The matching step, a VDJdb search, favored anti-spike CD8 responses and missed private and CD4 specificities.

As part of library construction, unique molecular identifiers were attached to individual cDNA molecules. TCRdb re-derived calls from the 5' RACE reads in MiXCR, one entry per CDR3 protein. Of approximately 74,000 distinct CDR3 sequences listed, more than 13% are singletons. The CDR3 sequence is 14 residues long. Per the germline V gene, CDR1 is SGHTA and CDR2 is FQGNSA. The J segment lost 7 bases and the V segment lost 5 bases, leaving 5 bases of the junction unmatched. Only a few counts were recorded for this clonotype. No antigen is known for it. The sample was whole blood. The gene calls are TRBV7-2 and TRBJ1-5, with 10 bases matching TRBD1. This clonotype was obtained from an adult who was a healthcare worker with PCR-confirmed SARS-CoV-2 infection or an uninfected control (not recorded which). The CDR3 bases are TGTGCCAGCAGCGTTCGGACAGGGGGACAGCCCCAGCATTTT. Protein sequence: CASSVRTGGQPQHF.